One sample yielded the 32 T cell receptor beta chains listed below, sequenced in a study of blood T cell repertoires in COVID-19. Sequenced by immunoSEQ multiplex PCR; TCRdb stores in-frame clones only, minus some. The sample lists roughly 200,000 clones, 65% to 85% occurring once. Sequencing was carried out using peripheral blood. The receptors derive from a man aged 50 to 60 with active or convalescent COVID-19.

This clone was seen only once. V usage is TRBV19 and J usage is TRBJ1-5; D uncertain. CDR1 LNHDA and CDR2 SQIVND come from the germline V gene (reference sequence). Trimming stripped 0 bases from V and 6 bases from J, with 9 bases between. CDR3 length: 14 amino acids. The CDR3 sequence is CASSIESGAQPQHF. In nucleotides, the CDR3 is TGTGCCAGTAGTATAGAGTCAGGTGCTCAGCCCCAGCATTTT.

This chain links TRBV2 with TRBJ1-1, with a weak D call TRBD1 (6 bases). The CDR3 consists of 14 residues. Trimming shortened V by 4 bases and J by 0 bases, and 9 bases separated the two germline ends. Germline V gives CDR1 SNHLY, CDR2 FYNNEI. The chain's CDR3 is CASSATGMNTEAFF. The CDR3 nucleotides are TGTGCCAGCAGTGCTACAGGGATGAACACTGAAGCTTTCTTT.

The chain links TRBV7-3 to TRBJ2-4, with D possibly TRBD1 on 6 matching bases. Germline V gives CDR1 SGHTA, CDR2 FQGTGA. The CDR3 has 13 amino acids. Trimming took 5 bases from V and 8 from J, leaving 13 bases between them. CDR3 residues: CASSPQTGDIQYF. In DNA, the CDR3 is TGTGCCAGCAGCCCTCAGACAGGTGACATTCAGTACTTC.

The chain employs TRBV19 and TRBJ1-1; the D gene is possibly TRBD1 (6 bases). This CDR3 spans 15 amino acids. V lost 6 bases and J 6 bases, leaving 20 bases between the germline ends. Germline assignment: CDR1 LNHDA and CDR2 SQIVND (reference sequence). The CDR3 region has the DNA TGTGCCAGTAGGGCCCGGGGGGGCCCGGTCGCTGAAGCTTTCTTT. This sequence encodes CASRARGGPVAEAFF.

The sample holds one count of this clone. The chain uses TRBV25-1 and TRBJ2-3, with TRBD1 matching 7 bases. The CDR3 extends over 14 amino acids. In germline, CDR1 is MGHDK, CDR2 SYGVNS. Trimming at V came to 5 bases and at J to 0 bases, leaving 2 bases not matched to a gene. The CDR3 sequence is CASSRGQSTDTQYF. In DNA, the CDR3 is TGTGCCAGCAGTCGGGGACAGAGCACAGATACGCAGTATTTT.

The chain uses TRBV30 and TRBJ1-2, with a weak D call TRBD1 (6 bases). Germline V CDR1 and CDR2: GTSNPN, SVGIG (reference sequence). This CDR3 is built from 13 residues. Deletions cut 0 bases from V and 4 bases from J, with 9 bases between. The CDR3 is CAWSVRGTYGYTF. As DNA, the CDR3 is TGTGCCTGGAGTGTAAGGGGGACCTATGGCTACACCTTC.

This chain uses TRBV5-1 with TRBJ1-2; D gene ambiguous. CDR1 and CDR2 (germline): SGHRS, YFSETQ. CDR3 length equals 14 residues. The ends were cut back, 0 bases at V and 4 bases at J, with 10 bases in the middle. The CDR3 spells CASSLAGAGYGYTF. CDR3 DNA sequence: TGCGCCAGCAGCTTGGCCGGAGCCGGCTATGGCTACACCTTC.

The chain joins TRBV5-4 to TRBJ1-6; D not resolved. This CDR3 has 15 amino acids. V lost 4 bases and J 6 bases, leaving 14 bases between the germline ends. Per germline, CDR1 SGHNT and CDR2 YYREEE (reference sequence). The CDR3 is CASSAKLDSNSPLHF. DNA for the CDR3: TGTGCCAGCAGCGCAAAATTGGACTCTAATTCACCCCTCCACTTT.

The chain is built from TRBV19 and TRBJ2-1, with 7 nucleotides matching TRBD2. After removal of 3 bases from V and 4 bases from J, the junction contained 6 bases not matched to a gene. CDR1 LNHDA and CDR2 SQIVND come from the germline V gene (reference sequence). CDR3 length equals 15 residues. CDR3 amino acids: CASSIVAGEYNEQFF. CDR3 DNA sequence: TGTGCCAGTAGTATTGTAGCGGGCGAATACAATGAGCAGTTCTTC.

The J gene is TRBJ1-6, the V gene TRBV14, with D tentatively TRBD1 (5 bases). This CDR3 contains 15 residues. Germline CDR1 and CDR2: SGHDN and FVKESK. Trimming stripped 1 base from V and 3 bases from J, with 7 bases between. Here the CDR3 reads CASSQGQGYNSPLHF. DNA for the CDR3: TGTGCCAGCAGCCAAGGGCAGGGCTATAATTCACCCCTCCACTTT.

This clone came up once. This chain joins TRBV6-4 and TRBJ2-1; 10 bases align to TRBD1. The V and J ends lost 0 bases and 6 bases, in that order; junction bases with no gene match: 5. The CDR3 length is 16 residues. Per the germline V gene, CDR1 is MRHNA and CDR2 is SNTAGT. The CDR3 protein is CASSDSRRTGGNEQFF. CDR3 nucleotides: TGTGCCAGCAGTGACTCTCGTCGGACAGGGGGCAATGAGCAGTTCTTC.

The CDR3 sequence: CASSRHRQGTDTQYF. CDR3 nucleotide sequence: TGTGCCAGCAGCCGACACCGACAGGGGACAGATACGCAGTATTTT. The gene calls are TRBV21-1 and TRBJ2-3; the tabulated D call, TRBD1, remains unverified against the DNA. TRBV21-1 is marked as a pseudogene. The CDR3 is 15 amino acids.

This clone showed up just a few times. The rearrangement joins TRBV19 to TRBJ1-5; D call uncertain. CDR1 and CDR2 from the germline V gene are LNHDA and SQIVND (reference sequence). The CDR3 has 13 amino acids. Between the trimmed V and J ends, which lost 5 bases and 4 bases, there was a span of 9 bases. The CDR3 region is CASSRVWNQPQHF. In DNA, the CDR3 is TGTGCCAGTAGTCGGGTATGGAATCAGCCCCAGCATTTT.

The rearrangement uses TRBV3-1 (or the pseudogene TRBV3-2) and TRBJ2-7; unclear D gene. V was shortened by 2 bases and J by 5 bases, with 4 bases between the two germline ends. Germline CDR1 LGHDT, CDR2 YNNKEL (reference sequence). The CDR3 length is 11 residues. The CDR3 spells CASSQYDEQYF. CDR3 nucleotides: TGTGCCAGCAGCCAATATGACGAGCAGTACTTC.

A single count supports this clone. The V call is TRBV23-1, the J call TRBJ2-5; D remains unclear. TRBV23-1 is recorded as an ORF, its role being uncertain. The germline V and J ends were trimmed by 3 bases and 4 bases, with 9 bases remaining between them. The CDR3 has 13 residues. CDR3 DNA sequence: TGCGCCAGCAGTCATACGACTGTAGAGACCCAGTACTTC. Protein sequence: CASSHTTVETQYF.

V and J are TRBV19 and TRBJ2-2, with 7 bases that match TRBD2. The V and J ends lost 4 bases and 4 bases, in that order; junction bases with no gene match: 9. The CDR3 is made up of 16 amino acids. Germline V lookup: CDR1 LNHDA, CDR2 SQIVND (reference sequence). CDR3 amino acids: CASSTPPAGVTGELFF. In nucleotides, the CDR3 is TGTGCCAGTAGTACCCCCCCTGCGGGGGTCACCGGGGAGCTGTTTTTT.

The rearrangement links TRBV3-1 (or the pseudogene TRBV3-2) to TRBJ1-6; D is perhaps TRBD1 (5 bases). V lost 1 base and J lost 8, with 12 bases in between. CDR1 LGHDT and CDR2 YNNKEL come from the germline V gene (reference sequence). The CDR3 consists of 15 residues. The chain's CDR3 is CASSQGGGSYSPLHF. As DNA, the CDR3 is TGTGCCAGCAGCCAAGGTGGGGGGAGTTATTCACCCCTCCACTTT.

The gene calls are TRBV5-4 and TRBJ2-7, with 12 nucleotides matching TRBD1. The CDR3 runs to 16 residues. Per the germline V gene, CDR1 is SGHNT and CDR2 is YYREEE (reference sequence). The V segment lost 4 bases and the J segment 4 bases; nucleotides outside the gene matches: 9. The CDR3 loop reads CASSRGGTGGSYEQYF. The CDR3 DNA reads TGTGCCAGCAGCCGAGGGGGGACAGGGGGCTCGTACGAGCAGTACTTC.

The table lists this clone with a few counts. The chain has TRBV10-3 and TRBJ1-6; perhaps TRBD1 as D (6 bases). The CDR3 has 16 residues. Germline CDR1 ENHRY, CDR2 SYGVKD. V shed 6 bases and J shed 7 bases, with 19 bases lying between them. The CDR3 DNA is TGTGCCATCAGGGGGGCCACTCAGGGGCTGAATTCACCCCTCCACTTT. This encodes CAIRGATQGLNSPLHF.

This clone was seen only a few times. The J gene is TRBJ2-7, the V gene TRBV24-1; the match to TRBD1 covers 7 bases. The CDR3 is made up of 16 amino acids. Germline V gives CDR1 KGHDR, CDR2 SFDVKD. J was trimmed by 5 bases and V by 4 bases; bases with no gene match: 13. In DNA form, the CDR3 reads TGTGCCACCAGTGACCCAATGACAGGGCAAGAAGACGAGCAGTACTTC. It specifies CATSDPMTGQEDEQYF.

The chain couples TRBV5-6 to TRBJ1-4; D gene unclear. Deletions cut 0 bases from V and 4 bases from J, with 10 bases between. The CDR3 is 15 residues long. CDR1 and CDR2 (germline): SGHDT, YYEEEE. The CDR3 DNA sequence: TGTGCCAGCAGCTTGGGTTGGGCCGTTAATGAAAAACTGTTTTTT. It encodes CASSLGWAVNEKLFF.

The rearrangement joins TRBV5-6 to TRBJ2-2, with D possibly matching TRBD2 (7 bases). The CDR3 has 13 residues. Trimming cost V 4 bases and J 7 bases, with 11 bases left between them. The V gene's germline CDR1 is SGHDT and CDR2 YYEEEE. Here the CDR3 reads CASSRGAIGELFF. The DNA for the CDR3 is TGTGCCAGCAGCCGGGGGGCAATCGGGGAGCTGTTTTTT.

The genes are TRBV7-9 and TRBJ2-3, with 8 nucleotides matching TRBD1. CDR3 length: 15 residues. Per the germline V gene, CDR1 is SEHNR and CDR2 is FQNEAQ (reference sequence). V lost 5 bases to trimming and J lost 4 bases; unmatched junction nucleotides: 8. The DNA for the CDR3 is TGTGCCAGCAGCCACCGGGACAGGAACTCAGATACGCAGTATTTT. Encoded protein: CASSHRDRNSDTQYF.

The rearrangement joins TRBV20-1 to TRBJ2-3, with TRBD1 matching 8 bases. Looked up from germline, CDR1 is DFQATT and CDR2 is SNEGSKA (reference sequence). The CDR3 extends over 14 amino acids. The junction had 5 bases not matched to a gene; V was cut back by 3 bases and J by 3 bases. The CDR3 protein is CSASFRGRTDTQYF. The CDR3 DNA sequence: TGCAGTGCTAGTTTCAGGGGGCGTACAGATACGCAGTATTTT.

The rearrangement links TRBV19 to TRBJ2-7; 8 bases map to TRBD1. Germline assignment: CDR1 LNHDA and CDR2 SQIVND (reference sequence). The V gene end was trimmed by 4 bases and the J gene end by 0 bases; junction bases not matched to a gene: 5. This CDR3 region has 15 residues. CDR3 DNA sequence: TGTGCCAGTAGTACCCGACAGGGGACCTCCTACGAGCAGTACTTC. Amino acid sequence: CASSTRQGTSYEQYF.

The chain links TRBV30 to TRBJ1-2; D possibly corresponds to TRBD1 (5 bases). Germline lookup yields CDR1 GTSNPN and CDR2 SVGIG (reference sequence). The CDR3 has 13 amino acids. Between the trimmed V and J ends, which lost 3 bases and 8 bases, there was a span of 16 bases. In DNA, the CDR3 is TGTGCCTGGAGAGGTACGGGGGTAGGCGGCTACACCTTC. Its translation is CAWRGTGVGGYTF.

The chain couples TRBV7-3 to TRBJ2-5; 8 bases agree with TRBD2. V shed 6 bases and J 7 bases; nucleotides not matched to a gene: 13. The CDR3 loop spans 15 amino acids. Germline V CDR1 and CDR2: SGHTA, FQGTGA. Here the CDR3 DNA reads TGTGCCAGCAGTTTGGGAGCGGGGGCTGAAGGGACCCAGTACTTC. Its translation is CASSLGAGAEGTQYF.

This chain uses TRBV5-1 with TRBJ2-2, with 7 bases aligning to TRBD2. CDR3 length: 17 amino acids. Germline lookup yields CDR1 SGHRS and CDR2 YFSETQ. V shed 5 bases, J shed 0 bases, and the junction held 10 bases outside the gene matches. CDR3 sequence reads: CASRSGREDPNTGELFF. The CDR3 coding sequence is TGCGCCAGCAGGAGTGGGAGGGAGGACCCGAACACCGGGGAGCTGTTTTTT.

The CDR3 DNA follows: TGTGCCAGCAGCCAACCTCAGGGGGGCCCCGGGGAGCTGTTTTTT. Protein sequence: CASSQPQGGPGELFF. This chain links TRBV3-1 (or the pseudogene TRBV3-2) with TRBJ2-2; D possibly corresponds to TRBD1 (7 bases). Germline assignment: CDR1 LGHDT and CDR2 YNNKEL (reference sequence). The CDR3 loop spans 15 amino acids. V gave up 2 bases and J gave up 6 bases, with 13 bases separating them.

The genes are TRBV3-1 (or the pseudogene TRBV3-2) and TRBJ2-7; 8 positions match TRBD1. The junction had 7 bases not matched to a gene; V was cut back by 4 bases and J by 5 bases. The CDR3 covers 14 residues. Germline V gives CDR1 LGHDT, CDR2 YNNKEL (reference sequence). The CDR3, as DNA: TGTGCCAGCAGCCTTGGACAGGGTAGTCACGAGCAGTACTTC. The encoded protein is CASSLGQGSHEQYF.

The chain is built from TRBV20-1 and TRBJ2-7, with D unresolved. This CDR3 is 13 amino acids long. CDR1 DFQATT and CDR2 SNEGSKA come from the germline V gene (reference sequence). Trimming cost V 4 bases and J 1 base, with 11 bases left between them. The DNA for the CDR3 is TGCAGTGCTATTGACCCCTTTTCCTACGAGCAGTACTTC. Residues: CSAIDPFSYEQYF.

The table lists this clone with a few counts. The chain links TRBV7-9 to TRBJ1-2, with 10 bases identical to TRBD1. Losses at the gene ends were 2 bases for V and 5 bases for J; bases not matched to a gene: 5. The CDR3 sequence is 15 residues long. Germline assignment: CDR1 SEHNR and CDR2 FQNEAQ (reference sequence). The CDR3 reads CASSLLGTGVYGYTF. CDR3 DNA sequence: TGTGCCAGCAGCTTACTCGGGACAGGGGTTTATGGCTACACCTTC.